This is a list of T cell receptor beta chains from one sample in a study of blood T cell repertoires in COVID-19. Assay used: immunoSEQ multiplex PCR; TCRdb lists only in-frame clones, some missing. Of roughly 88,000 clones detected, around nine tenths appear once; the ten largest clones hold over 3.5%. The specimen sequenced was peripheral blood. The receptors come from a woman in her forties or fifties in a cohort sampled during active COVID-19. Both conserved end residues are part of each CDR3. A D gene is named only where the DNA matches it firmly. Expanded clones are given a class, and other clones once, few, many or no size at all.

clone_size d_call j_call v_call cdr3_nt cdr3_aa
- - TRBJ1-3 TRBV19 TGTGCCAGTAGTCCCAGATATGGAAACACCATATATTTT CASSPRYGNTIYF
- - TRBJ1-1 TRBV10-1 TGCGCCAGCAGTCGGGGGGACACTGAAGCTTTCTTT CASSRGDTEAFF
- TRBD1 TRBJ2-5 TRBV27 TGTGCCAGCAGGGTACAGGGGCGAGAGACCCAGTACTTC CASRVQGRETQYF
- - TRBJ1-6 TRBV9 TGTGCCAGCAGCGTGGGGCCTGATAATTCACCCCTCCACTTT CASSVGPDNSPLHF
- TRBD2 TRBJ2-7 TRBV28 TGTGCCAGCAGTTCAATCACTAGCGGGAGCGAGCAGTACTTC CASSSITSGSEQYF
- - TRBJ2-5 TRBV7-3 TGTGCCAGCAGCCCCGGTAGCCAAGAGACCCAGTACTTC CASSPGSQETQYF
few TRBD1 TRBJ1-4 TRBV5-3 TGTGCCAGAAGCAAACGTCCGGGACAGGGTGGTGAAAAACTGTTTTTT CARSKRPGQGGEKLFF
once - TRBJ2-1 TRBV6-5 TGTGCCAGCAGTTACTCAAGCTCGGGGGCCTACAATGAGCAGTTCTTC CASSYSSSGAYNEQFF
- - TRBJ2-5 TRBV9 TGTGCCAGCAGCGTAGAGTTGGGCCTCGGGGAGGAGACCCAGTACTTC CASSVELGLGEETQYF
- - TRBJ1-3 TRBV19 TGTGCCAGTAGCCGATATTGGGGCGGAGCCTCTGGAAACACCATATATTTT CASSRYWGGASGNTIYF
- TRBD2 TRBJ2-3 TRBV18 TGTGCCAGCTCACCGTCTGATCTAGCGGGGGGGCTCGGCACAGATACGCAGTATTTT CASSPSDLAGGLGTDTQYF
- TRBD2 TRBJ2-3 TRBV7-2 TGTGCCAGCAGCTGGACTAGCGGGAGGGCTTTTTCGCTGCCAGATACGCAGTATTTT CASSWTSGRAFSLPDTQYF
- - TRBJ2-1 TRBV3-1/TRBV3-2 TGTGCCAGCAGCCTCCCGGGGGTTACCTACAATGAGCAGTTCTTC CASSLPGVTYNEQFF
- - TRBJ1-4 TRBV6-5 TGTGCCATTGCCGAACCCCGGAACAGTGAAAAACTGTTTTTT CAIAEPRNSEKLFF
- TRBD1 TRBJ1-1 TRBV2 TGTGCCAGCAGTGATTACAGGGGGCTGGCTGAAGCTTTCTTT CASSDYRGLAEAFF
- TRBD1 TRBJ2-3 TRBV25-1 TGTGCCAGCAGTGAAGCGGGGACAGGGAGAGATACGCAGTATTTT CASSEAGTGRDTQYF
- - TRBJ2-7 TRBV18 TGTGCCAGCTCACCAGGACCGGGGTACGAGCAGTACTTC CASSPGPGYEQYF
- TRBD2 TRBJ2-3 TRBV11-2 TGTGCCAGCAGCTTATCAAGCGGGGGGGCCGGGACAGATACGCAGTATTTT CASSLSSGGAGTDTQYF
- - TRBJ2-1 TRBV7-9 TGTGCCAGCAGCTCCGAGACTAGTACTGAGCAGTTCTTC CASSSETSTEQFF
- - TRBJ2-7 TRBV5-4 TGTGCCAGCAGCTTGTCGGCAGGATCCTACGAGCAGTACTTC CASSLSAGSYEQYF
once TRBD1 TRBJ1-2 TRBV29-1 TGCAGCGTTGGGGGACAGCCACTACGATTAGCTAACTATGGCTACACCTTC CSVGGQPLRLANYGYTF
- TRBD1 TRBJ1-4 TRBV27 TGTGCCAGCAGTTACAGGGGGCGTAATGAAAAACTGTTTTTT CASSYRGRNEKLFF
- - TRBJ1-5 TRBV7-2 TGTGCCAGCAGCCCGACGGCAGGGCGCAATCAGCCCCAGCATTTT CASSPTAGRNQPQHF
- - TRBJ1-4 TRBV15 TGTGCCACCAGCGGACGGGGGGAAAAACTGTTTTTT CATSGRGEKLFF
- TRBD2 TRBJ2-1 TRBV19 TGTGCCAGTAGTGGCTTTGGGACTAGCGGGGCACCTATCGGCTACAATGAGCAGTTCTTC CASSGFGTSGAPIGYNEQFF
- TRBD1 TRBJ2-7 TRBV5-5 TGTGCCAGCAGCTCCACAGGGGGCGCATTTAACGAGCAGTACTTC CASSSTGGAFNEQYF
few - TRBJ1-2 TRBV4-1 TGCGCCAGCAGCCAATCCCCTACAGATAACTATGGCTACACCTTC CASSQSPTDNYGYTF
- TRBD1 TRBJ1-2 TRBV3-1/TRBV3-2 TGTGCCAGCAGCCAAGATAAAAGGGGGCGTAGGTATGGCTACACCTTC CASSQDKRGRRYGYTF
- TRBD1 TRBJ2-7 TRBV3-1/TRBV3-2 TGTGCCAGCAGTCCAGGACAGGTGATATACGAGCAGTACTTC CASSPGQVIYEQYF
- TRBD2 TRBJ2-1 TRBV3-1/TRBV3-2 TGTGCCAGCAGCCAAGGACGACCGGGACTAGCGACTGAGCAGTTCTTC CASSQGRPGLATEQFF
- - TRBJ2-7 TRBV11-3 TGTGCCAGCAGCGCCCGTGGGGGGGCGCGAATGGACGAGCAGTACTTC CASSARGGARMDEQYF
- - TRBJ2-1 TRBV7-2 TGTGCCAGCAGCTTGAGTACGGGCGGGACCATTTCGGGGCAGTTCTTC CASSLSTGGTISGQFF
- TRBD1 TRBJ1-2 TRBV3-1/TRBV3-2 TGTGCCAGCAGCCACGATTCAGGGGGCATCTCTAACTATGGCTACACCTTC CASSHDSGGISNYGYTF
few - TRBJ1-5 TRBV18 TGTGCCAGCTCACAGGGGAGGGATCAGCCCCAGCATTTT CASSQGRDQPQHF
- - TRBJ1-1 TRBV27 TGTGCCAGCAGTTCCTCCGGGTGGACTGAAGCTTTCTTT CASSSSGWTEAFF
- TRBD2 TRBJ2-5 TRBV6-2/TRBV6-3 TGTGCCAGCAGCCCAGGACTAGCGGGAGATTTCGGACAAGAGACCCAGTACTTC CASSPGLAGDFGQETQYF
- TRBD1 TRBJ2-7 TRBV11-2 TGTGCCAGCAGCTTAGCGCCGGGACAGGGAGTCGAGCAGTACTTC CASSLAPGQGVEQYF
- - TRBJ2-7 TRBV24-1 TGTGCCACCAGTCCTACCGGAGGATTATACGAGCAGTACTTC CATSPTGGLYEQYF
once TRBD2 TRBJ2-7 TRBV15 TGTGCCACCAGCAGAGGACTAGCGGGAGATGAGTCCTACGAGCAGTACTTC CATSRGLAGDESYEQYF
- - TRBJ2-2 TRBV15 TGTGCCACCAGCAGAGCAGGCACCGGGGAGCTGTTTTTT CATSRAGTGELFF
- - TRBJ1-1 TRBV7-3 TGTGCCAGCAGCTTAAGGGCGGGGGTCAACACTGAAGCTTTCTTT CASSLRAGVNTEAFF
- - TRBJ2-3 TRBV5-1 TGCGCCAGCAGCTTGGGTCGCGCGGGGACAGATACGCAGTATTTT CASSLGRAGTDTQYF
- - TRBJ1-2 TRBV28 TGTGCCAGCAGTTCTGTTATGGCAGGGTATGGCTACACCTTC CASSSVMAGYGYTF
few - TRBJ1-5 TRBV19 TGTGCCAGTAGTATAGACCCGGGCCGACAGTATAGCAATCAGCCCCAGCATTTT CASSIDPGRQYSNQPQHF
- TRBD2 TRBJ2-2 TRBV9 TGTGCCAGCAGCCCACTACTAGCGGGGGTAATGAACACCGGGGAGCTGTTTTTT CASSPLLAGVMNTGELFF
once - TRBJ1-4 TRBV30 TGTGCCTGGAGCGCTGGGGTTACAGGGAGAATAGCTCCAAAACTGTTTTTT CAWSAGVTGRIAPKLFF